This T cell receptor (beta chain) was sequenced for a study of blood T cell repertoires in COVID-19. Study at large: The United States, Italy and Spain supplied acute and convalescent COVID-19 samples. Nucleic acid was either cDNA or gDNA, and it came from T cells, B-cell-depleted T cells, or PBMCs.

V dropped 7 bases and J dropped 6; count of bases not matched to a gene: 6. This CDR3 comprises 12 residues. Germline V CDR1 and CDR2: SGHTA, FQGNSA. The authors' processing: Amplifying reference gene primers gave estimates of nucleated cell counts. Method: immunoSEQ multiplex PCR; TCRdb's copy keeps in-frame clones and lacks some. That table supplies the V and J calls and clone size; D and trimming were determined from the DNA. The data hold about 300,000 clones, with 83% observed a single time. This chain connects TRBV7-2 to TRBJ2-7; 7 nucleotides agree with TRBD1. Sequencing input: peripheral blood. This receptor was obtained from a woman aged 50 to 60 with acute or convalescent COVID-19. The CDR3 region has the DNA TGTGCCAGCACTATCACAGGGGCCGAGCAGTACTTC. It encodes CASTITGAEQYF.